What follows are 9 T cell receptor beta chains derived from one specimen sequenced in a study of immune evolution from preneoplasia to lung adenocarcinoma. The method was immunoSEQ multiplex PCR; TCRdb's version includes in-frame clones alone and lacks a portion of them. The sample holds 6,200 or so clones; approximately 85% are singletons and the top ten take 4% to 5%. The specimen was FFPE invasive lung adenocarcinoma tissue. These receptors were obtained from a person aged 50-70 years with lung adenocarcinoma.

The genes are TRBV5-1 and TRBJ2-7; D not certain. With 0 bases removed from V and 3 bases from J, the gap between germline ends came to 22 bases. This CDR3 contains 18 residues. CDR1 and CDR2 from the germline V gene are SGHRS and YFSETQ. In nucleotides, the CDR3 is TGCGCCAGCAGCTTGGGGCCGATGGCCATGTTAGTCGACTACGAGCAGTACTTC. Translation gives CASSLGPMAMLVDYEQYF.

This clone was seen only once. This chain joins TRBV25-1 and TRBJ2-1, with D maybe TRBD2 (7 bases). Germline V gene data show CDR1 as MGHDK and CDR2 as SYGVNS. This CDR3 spans 15 amino acids. The ends were cut back, 4 bases at V and 10 bases at J, with 20 bases in the middle. In DNA form, the CDR3 reads TGTGCCAGCAGTGCAGGGGCTAGCGGCATACTCGAGCAGTTCTTC. It translates to CASSAGASGILEQFF.

This clone was seen once. The rearrangement links TRBV4-2 to TRBJ1-5; 8 nucleotides line up with TRBD1. V shed 2 bases and J 6 bases; nucleotides not matched to a gene: 3. This CDR3 comprises 14 residues. The germline V gene has CDR1 LGHNA and CDR2 YNFKEQ. The CDR3 region is CASSQTGGSQPQHF. As DNA, the CDR3 is TGTGCCAGCAGCCAAACAGGGGGTAGTCAGCCCCAGCATTTT.

V is TRBV28 and J is TRBJ1-2; D remains ambiguous. Germline V gene data show CDR1 as MDHEN and CDR2 as SYDVKM. Deletions cut 4 bases from V and 2 bases from J, with 11 bases between. There are 14 residues in the CDR3. CDR3 sequence reads: CASSSWEGNYGYTF. The CDR3, as DNA: TGTGCCAGCAGTTCCTGGGAAGGCAACTATGGCTACACCTTC.

J is TRBJ2-7 and V is TRBV19; 11 bases are shared with TRBD2. CDR3 size: 13 residues. Germline trimming cut 4 bases from V and 5 bases from J; bases unmatched to any gene: 1. Germline CDR1 and CDR2: LNHDA and SQIVND (reference sequence). DNA of the CDR3: TGTGCCAGTAGTAGGGGACTAGCGGACGAGCAGTACTTC. Translating it yields CASSRGLADEQYF. Full variable domain (missing parts from reference TRBV19 and TRBJ2-7): DGGITQSPKYLFRKEGQNVTLSCEQNLNHDAMYWYRQDPGQGLRLIYYSQIVNDFQKGDIAEGYSVSREKKESFPLTVTSAQKNPTAFYLCASSRGLADEQYFGPGTRLTVT.

The chain joins TRBV19 to TRBJ2-1, with 13 bases matching TRBD2. This CDR3 contains 15 residues. Germline CDR1 is LNHDA and CDR2 is SQIVND (reference sequence). The J segment lost 4 bases and the V segment lost 6 bases, leaving 3 bases of the junction unmatched. This CDR3 reads CASRLAGGRYNEQFF. In nucleotides, the CDR3 is TGTGCCAGTAGACTAGCGGGAGGGAGGTACAATGAGCAGTTCTTC.

The chain couples TRBV7-9 to TRBJ2-1; TRBD2 agrees at 7 bases. Germline V CDR1 and CDR2: SEHNR, FQNEAQ (reference sequence). The CDR3 loop spans 14 amino acids. V dropped 5 bases and J dropped 6; count of bases not matched to a gene: 7. CDR3 sequence reads: CASSPRGGSNEQFF. The CDR3 DNA is TGTGCCAGCAGCCCCCGGGGCGGGAGCAATGAGCAGTTCTTC.

The V gene is TRBV7-9, the J gene TRBJ1-5, with D perhaps TRBD1 (5 bases). Trimming shortened V by 1 base and J by 5 bases, and 12 bases separated the two germline ends. Germline CDR1 is SEHNR and CDR2 is FQNEAQ (reference sequence). CDR3 length: 15 amino acids. The CDR3 sequence is CASSLDRGGYQPQHF. The CDR3, as DNA: TGTGCCAGCAGCTTAGATCGGGGGGGATATCAGCCCCAGCATTTT.

CDR3 in DNA: TGTGCCAGCAGTAGAGGAGGAGGATTTTCTAACTATGGCTACACCTTC. Residues: CASSRGGGFSNYGYTF. The chain is built from TRBV28 and TRBJ1-2; no firm D call. There are 16 residues in the CDR3. CDR1 and CDR2 from the germline V gene are MDHEN and SYDVKM. Trimming stripped 5 bases from V and 0 bases from J, with 16 bases between.